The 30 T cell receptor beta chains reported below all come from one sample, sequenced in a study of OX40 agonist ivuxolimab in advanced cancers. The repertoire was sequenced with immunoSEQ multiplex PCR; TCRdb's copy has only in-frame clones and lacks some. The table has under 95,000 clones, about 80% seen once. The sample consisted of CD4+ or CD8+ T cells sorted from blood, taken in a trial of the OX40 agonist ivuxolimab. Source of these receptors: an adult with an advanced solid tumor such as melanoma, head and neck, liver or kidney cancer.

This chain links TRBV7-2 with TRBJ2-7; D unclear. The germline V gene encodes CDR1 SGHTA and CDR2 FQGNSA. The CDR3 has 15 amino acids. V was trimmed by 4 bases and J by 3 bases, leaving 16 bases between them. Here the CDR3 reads CASSSYRGPDYEQYF. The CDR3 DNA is TGTGCCAGCAGCTCTTACCGAGGCCCCGACTACGAGCAGTACTTC.

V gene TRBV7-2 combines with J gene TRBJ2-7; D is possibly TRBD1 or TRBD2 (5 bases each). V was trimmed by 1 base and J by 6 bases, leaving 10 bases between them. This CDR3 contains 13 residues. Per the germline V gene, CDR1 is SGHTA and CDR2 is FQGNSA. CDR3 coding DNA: TGTGCCAGCAGCTTAGGCCCAGGGACCGAGCAGTACTTC. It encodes CASSLGPGTEQYF.

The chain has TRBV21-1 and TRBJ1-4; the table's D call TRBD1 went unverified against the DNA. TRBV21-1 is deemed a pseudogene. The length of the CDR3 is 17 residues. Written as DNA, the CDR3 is TGTGCCAGCAGCAAAGCGCTCAGGGGGCGACTGAATGAAAAACTGTTTTTT. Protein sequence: CASSKALRGRLNEKLFF.

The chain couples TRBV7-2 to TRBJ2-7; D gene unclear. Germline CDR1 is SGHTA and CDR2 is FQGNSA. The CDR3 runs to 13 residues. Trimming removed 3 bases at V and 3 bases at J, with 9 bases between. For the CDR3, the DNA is TGTGCCAGCAGCTTTTCAGGTAACTACGAGCAGTACGTC. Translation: CASSFSGNYEQYV.

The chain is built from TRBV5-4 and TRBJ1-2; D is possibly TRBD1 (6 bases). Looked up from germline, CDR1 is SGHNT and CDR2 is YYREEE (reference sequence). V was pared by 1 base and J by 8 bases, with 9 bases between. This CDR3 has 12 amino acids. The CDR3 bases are TGTGCCAGCAGCTTGACAGGGATGGGCTACACCTTC. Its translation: CASSLTGMGYTF.

CDR3 sequence (DNA): TGTGCCACCAGCGGCGGGACAGGCTTTGCTGGAAACACCATATATTTT. Its translation is CATSGGTGFAGNTIYF. This chain uses TRBV15 with TRBJ1-3, with 8 bases identical to TRBD1. CDR1 and CDR2 from the germline V gene are LNHNV and YYDKDF (reference sequence). V trimming: 5 bases; J trimming: 2 bases; junction bases outside the gene matches: 8. There are 16 residues in the CDR3.

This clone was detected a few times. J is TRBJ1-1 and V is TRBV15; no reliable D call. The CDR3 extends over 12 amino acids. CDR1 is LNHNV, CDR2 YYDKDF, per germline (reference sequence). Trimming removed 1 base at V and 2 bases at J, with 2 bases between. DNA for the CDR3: TGTGCCACCAGCAGAGTTAACACTGAAGCTTTCTTT. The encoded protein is CATSRVNTEAFF.

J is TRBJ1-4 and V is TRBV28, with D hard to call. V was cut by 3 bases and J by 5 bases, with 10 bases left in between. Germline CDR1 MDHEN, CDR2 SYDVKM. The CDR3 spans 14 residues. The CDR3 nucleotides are TGTGCCAGCAGTTTTAGCGACGGGAATGAAAAACTGTTTTTT. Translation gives CASSFSDGNEKLFF.

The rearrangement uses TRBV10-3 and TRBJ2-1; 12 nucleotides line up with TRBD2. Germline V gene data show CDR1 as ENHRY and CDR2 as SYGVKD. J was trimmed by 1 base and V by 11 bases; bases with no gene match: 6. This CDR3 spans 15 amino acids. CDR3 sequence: CASGLAGLSYNEQFF. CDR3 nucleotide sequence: TGTGCCTCCGGACTAGCGGGGTTATCCTACAATGAGCAGTTCTTC.

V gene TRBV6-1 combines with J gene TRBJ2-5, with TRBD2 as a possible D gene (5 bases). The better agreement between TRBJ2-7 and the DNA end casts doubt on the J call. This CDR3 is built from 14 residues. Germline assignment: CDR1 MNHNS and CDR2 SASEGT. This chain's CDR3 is CASSEPGDSYEQYF. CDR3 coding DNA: TGTGCCAGCAGTGAGCCCGGGGACTCCTACGAGCAGTACTTC.

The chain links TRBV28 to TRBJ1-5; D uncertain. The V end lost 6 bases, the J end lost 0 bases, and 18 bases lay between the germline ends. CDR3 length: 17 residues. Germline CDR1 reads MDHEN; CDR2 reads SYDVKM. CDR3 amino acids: CASRYLGPSRSNQPQHF. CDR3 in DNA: TGTGCCAGCAGATACCTTGGACCCAGCCGTAGCAATCAGCCCCAGCATTTT.

CDR3 residues: CASSYVSYNEKLFF. The CDR3 DNA sequence: TGTGCCAGCAGTTACGTCAGCTATAATGAAAAACTGTTTTTT. This chain links TRBV6-5 with TRBJ1-4; D gene ambiguous. The CDR3 spans 14 residues. V was cut by 2 bases and J by 4 bases, with 8 bases left in between. Germline-derived CDR1 and CDR2 are MNHEY and SVGAGI.

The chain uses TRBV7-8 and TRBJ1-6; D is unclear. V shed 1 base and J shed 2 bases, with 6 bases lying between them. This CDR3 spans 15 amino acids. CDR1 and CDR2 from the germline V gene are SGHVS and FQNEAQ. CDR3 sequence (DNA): TGTGCCAGCAGCTTAGACAACGCCTATAATTCACCCCTCCACTTT. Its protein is CASSLDNAYNSPLHF.

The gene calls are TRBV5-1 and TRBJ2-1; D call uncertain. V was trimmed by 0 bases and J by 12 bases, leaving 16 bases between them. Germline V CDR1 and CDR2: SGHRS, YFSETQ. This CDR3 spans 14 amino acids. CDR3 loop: CASSLESLYHGQFF. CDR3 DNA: TGCGCCAGCAGCTTGGAGTCCCTTTACCATGGGCAGTTCTTC.

CDR3 bases: TGTGCCAGCAGTCCTGCCCCGGGGGCCGGGAACATTCAGTACTTC. This codes for CASSPAPGAGNIQYF. This chain joins TRBV11-2 and TRBJ2-4; perhaps D is TRBD1 or TRBD2 (6 bases each). The V gene's germline CDR1 is SGHAT and CDR2 FQNNGV. Between the trimmed V and J ends, which lost 6 bases and 7 bases, there was a span of 19 bases. The length of the CDR3 is 15 residues.

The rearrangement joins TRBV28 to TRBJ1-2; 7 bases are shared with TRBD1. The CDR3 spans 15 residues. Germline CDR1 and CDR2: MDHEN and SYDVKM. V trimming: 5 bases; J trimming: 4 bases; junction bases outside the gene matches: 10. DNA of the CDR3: TGTGCCAGCAGTAGAGGGGGGGACAGAACCTATGGCTACACCTTC. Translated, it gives CASSRGGDRTYGYTF.

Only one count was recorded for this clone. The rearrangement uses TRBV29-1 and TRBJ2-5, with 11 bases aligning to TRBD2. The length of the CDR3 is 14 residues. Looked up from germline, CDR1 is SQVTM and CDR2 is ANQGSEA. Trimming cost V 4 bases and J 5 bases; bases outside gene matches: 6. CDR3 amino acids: CSVGLAGRRETQYF. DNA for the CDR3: TGCAGCGTTGGACTAGCGGGGAGGCGGGAGACCCAGTACTTC.

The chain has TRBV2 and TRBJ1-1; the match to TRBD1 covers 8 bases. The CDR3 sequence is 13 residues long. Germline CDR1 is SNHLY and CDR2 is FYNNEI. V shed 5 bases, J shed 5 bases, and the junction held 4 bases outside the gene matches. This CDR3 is CASSQQGDTEAFF. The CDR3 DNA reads TGTGCCAGCAGTCAACAGGGGGATACTGAAGCTTTCTTT.

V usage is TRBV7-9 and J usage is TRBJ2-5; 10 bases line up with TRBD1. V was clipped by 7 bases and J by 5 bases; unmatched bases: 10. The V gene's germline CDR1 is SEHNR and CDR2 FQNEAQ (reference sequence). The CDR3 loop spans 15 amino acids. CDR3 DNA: TGTGCCAGCAACGCAAGAGGGACAGGGGAGGAGACCCAGTACTTC. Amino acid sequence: CASNARGTGEETQYF.

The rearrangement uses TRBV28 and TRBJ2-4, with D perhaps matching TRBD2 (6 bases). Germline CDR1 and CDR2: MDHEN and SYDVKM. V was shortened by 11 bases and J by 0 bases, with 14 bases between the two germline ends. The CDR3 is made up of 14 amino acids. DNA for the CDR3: TGTGCCGCGCGGGGTGGGGGAGCCAAAAACATTCAGTACTTC. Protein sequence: CAARGGGAKNIQYF.

The CDR3 bases are TGTGCCAAACAAGAACAGGGGGCGGCCTCCGGGGAGCTGTTTTTT. Translated: CAKQEQGAASGELFF. This chain uses TRBV21-1 with TRBJ2-2; the table's D call TRBD1 went unverified against the DNA. TRBV21-1 is described as a pseudogene. The CDR3 runs 15 residues.

The CDR3 sequence is CASHPTDSGNEQFF. The DNA of the CDR3 is TGTGCCAGCCACCCCACGGACTCCGGGAATGAGCAGTTCTTC. The V gene is TRBV18, the J gene TRBJ2-1, with D maybe TRBD2 (5 bases). Germline V gene lookup returns CDR1 KGHSH and CDR2 LQKENI. V was pared by 8 bases and J by 7 bases, with 18 bases between. This CDR3 has 14 amino acids.

CDR3 sequence: CASSGLGLGREKLFF. Written as DNA, the CDR3 is TGTGCCAGCAGCGGGCTGGGGTTAGGGAGGGAAAAACTGTTTTTT. This chain uses TRBV6-5 with TRBJ1-4, with D unclear. This CDR3 has 15 amino acids. V was pared by 6 bases and J by 8 bases, with 19 bases between. CDR1 is MNHEY and CDR2 is SVGAGI in the germline V gene.

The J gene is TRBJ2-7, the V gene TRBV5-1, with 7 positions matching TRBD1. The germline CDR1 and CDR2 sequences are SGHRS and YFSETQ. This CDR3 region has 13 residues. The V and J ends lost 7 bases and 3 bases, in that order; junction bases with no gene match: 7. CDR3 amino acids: CASPTGPVYEQYF. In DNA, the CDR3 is TGCGCCAGCCCGACAGGGCCGGTCTACGAGCAGTACTTC. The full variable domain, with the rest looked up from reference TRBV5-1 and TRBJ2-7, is KAGVTQTPRYLIKTRGQQVTLSCSPISGHRSVSWYQQTPGQGLQFLFEYFSETQRNKGNFPGRFSGRQFSNSRSEMNVSTLELGDSALYLCASPTGPVYEQYFGPGTRLTVT.

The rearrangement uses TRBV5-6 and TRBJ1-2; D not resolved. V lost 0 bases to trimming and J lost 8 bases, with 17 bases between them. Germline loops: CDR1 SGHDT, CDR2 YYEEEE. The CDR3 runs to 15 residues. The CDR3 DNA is TGTGCCAGCAGCTTGGGGGCCAGCAGCAATATGGGCTACACCTTC. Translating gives CASSLGASSNMGYTF.

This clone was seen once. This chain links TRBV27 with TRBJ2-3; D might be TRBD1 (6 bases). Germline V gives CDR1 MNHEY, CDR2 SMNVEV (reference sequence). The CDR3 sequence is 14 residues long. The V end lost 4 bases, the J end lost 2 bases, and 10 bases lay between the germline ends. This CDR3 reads CASSSQGLTDTQYF. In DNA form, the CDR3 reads TGTGCCAGCAGTTCCCAGGGGCTCACAGATACGCAGTATTTT.

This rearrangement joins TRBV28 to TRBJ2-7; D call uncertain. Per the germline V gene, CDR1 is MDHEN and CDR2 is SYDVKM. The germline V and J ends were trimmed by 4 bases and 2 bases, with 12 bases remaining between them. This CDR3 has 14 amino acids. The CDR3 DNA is TGTGCCAGCAGTTCTAGGGAACCCCCCTACGAGCAGTACGTC. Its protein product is CASSSREPPYEQYV.

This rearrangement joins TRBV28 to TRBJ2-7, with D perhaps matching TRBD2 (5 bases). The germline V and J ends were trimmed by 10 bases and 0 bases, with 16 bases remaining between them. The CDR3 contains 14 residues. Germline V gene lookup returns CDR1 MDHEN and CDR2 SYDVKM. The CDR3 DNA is TGTGCCACCCTGCGGGCAGACCGCTCCTACGAGCAGTACTTC. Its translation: CATLRADRSYEQYF.

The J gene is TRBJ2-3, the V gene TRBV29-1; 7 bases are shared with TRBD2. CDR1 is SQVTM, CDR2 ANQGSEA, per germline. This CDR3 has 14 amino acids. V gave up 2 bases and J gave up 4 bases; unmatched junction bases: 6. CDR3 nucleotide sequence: TGCAGCGTTGAAACACTAGCGTTGGCAGATACGCAGTATTTT. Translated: CSVETLALADTQYF.

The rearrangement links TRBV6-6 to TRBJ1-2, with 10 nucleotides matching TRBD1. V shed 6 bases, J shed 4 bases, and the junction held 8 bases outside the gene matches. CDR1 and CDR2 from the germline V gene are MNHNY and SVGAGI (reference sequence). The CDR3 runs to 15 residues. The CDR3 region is CASSKGTGVSYGYTF. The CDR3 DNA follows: TGTGCCAGCAGCAAGGGGACAGGGGTTTCCTATGGCTACACCTTC.